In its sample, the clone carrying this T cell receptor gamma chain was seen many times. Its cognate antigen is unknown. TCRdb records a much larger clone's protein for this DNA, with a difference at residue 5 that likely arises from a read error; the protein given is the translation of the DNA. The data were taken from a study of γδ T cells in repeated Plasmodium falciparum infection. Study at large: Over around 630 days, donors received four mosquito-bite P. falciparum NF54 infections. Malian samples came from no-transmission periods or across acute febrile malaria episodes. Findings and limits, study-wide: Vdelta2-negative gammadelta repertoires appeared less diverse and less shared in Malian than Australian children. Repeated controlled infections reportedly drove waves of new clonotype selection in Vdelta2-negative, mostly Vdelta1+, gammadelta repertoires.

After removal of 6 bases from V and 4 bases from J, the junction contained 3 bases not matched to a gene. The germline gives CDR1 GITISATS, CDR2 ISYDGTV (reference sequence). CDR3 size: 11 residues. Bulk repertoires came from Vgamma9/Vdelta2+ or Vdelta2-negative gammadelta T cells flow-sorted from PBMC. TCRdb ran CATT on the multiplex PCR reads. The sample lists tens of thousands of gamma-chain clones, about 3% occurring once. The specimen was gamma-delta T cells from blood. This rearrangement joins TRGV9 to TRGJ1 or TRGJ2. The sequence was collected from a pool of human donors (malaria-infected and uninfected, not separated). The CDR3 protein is CALWPYYKKLF. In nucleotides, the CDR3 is TGTGCCTTGTGGCCCTATTATAAGAAACTCTTT.